A single sample is the source of the 14 T cell receptor beta chains below, sequenced in a study of OX40 agonist ivuxolimab in advanced cancers. Sequencing used immunoSEQ multiplex PCR; TCRdb keeps in-frame clones, though not all of them. The sample carries 65,000 or so clones, approximately 90% recorded once. Sample: CD4+ or CD8+ T cells sorted from blood, taken in a trial of the OX40 agonist ivuxolimab. The receptors were gathered from an adult with an advanced solid tumor such as melanoma, head and neck, liver or kidney cancer.

This clone was recorded only once. This chain joins TRBV5-1 and TRBJ2-7; 8 bases align to TRBD1. The CDR3 loop spans 17 amino acids. Looked up from germline, CDR1 is SGHRS and CDR2 is YFSETQ. With V trimmed by 0 bases and J by 1 base, 9 bases remained unmatched. Written as DNA, the CDR3 is TGCGCCAGCAGCTTGGCCTACAGGGGGGCAGGGTCCTACGAGCAGTACTTC. Translation: CASSLAYRGAGSYEQYF.

The rearrangement joins TRBV2 to TRBJ2-4; maybe TRBD2 (6 bases). Germline V gene lookup returns CDR1 SNHLY and CDR2 FYNNEI. The CDR3 has 15 amino acids. The germline V and J ends were trimmed by 6 bases and 9 bases, with 21 bases remaining between them. The CDR3 here is CASSPGGQGLGIQYF. CDR3 coding DNA: TGTGCCAGCAGCCCCGGAGGGCAGGGCTTGGGCATTCAGTACTTC.

The genes are TRBV19 and TRBJ2-7; weak D call: TRBD2 (6 bases). Trimming took off 1 base at V and 2 bases at J, with 21 bases between the two ends. CDR1 and CDR2 (germline): LNHDA, SQIVND (reference sequence). The CDR3 has 18 residues. The CDR3 DNA reads TGTGCCAGTAGTATAGGGGGATCGCGGAGGGGTTTCACCTACGAGCAGTACTTC. Its translation is CASSIGGSRRGFTYEQYF.

The V gene is TRBV28, the J gene TRBJ1-1, with a tentative D call TRBD1 (6 bases). Trimming left V 2 bases short and J 9 bases short, with 13 bases between. CDR1 MDHEN and CDR2 SYDVKM come from the germline V gene. This CDR3 is 13 amino acids long. The CDR3 region is CASSLRGLVKAFF. In DNA, the CDR3 is TGTGCCAGCAGTTTAAGGGGGTTGGTGAAAGCTTTCTTT.

The rearrangement uses TRBV2 and TRBJ2-1; 9 bases agree with TRBD1. Germline trimming cut 6 bases from V and 9 bases from J; bases unmatched to any gene: 9. This CDR3 region has 14 residues. Germline assignment: CDR1 SNHLY and CDR2 FYNNEI. CDR3 loop: CASSRTGEGFEQFF. CDR3 bases: TGTGCCAGCAGCCGGACAGGGGAAGGGTTTGAGCAGTTCTTC.

The chain's CDR3 is CASSLNGLYNEQFF. The CDR3, as DNA: TGTGCCAGCAGCTTAAACGGACTTTACAATGAGCAGTTCTTC. The rearrangement uses TRBV7-2 and TRBJ2-1; D possibly corresponds to TRBD2 (5 bases). Germline loops: CDR1 SGHTA, CDR2 FQGNSA. The germline V and J ends were trimmed by 2 bases and 4 bases, with 9 bases remaining between them. This CDR3 is built from 14 residues.

This chain links TRBV28 with TRBJ1-4; D uncertain. The V and J ends lost 5 bases and 3 bases respectively, with 13 bases between them. The germline gives CDR1 MDHEN, CDR2 SYDVKM. CDR3 length: 15 amino acids. The CDR3: CASSPISRANEKLFF. The CDR3 DNA follows: TGTGCCAGCAGTCCTATCTCGAGGGCTAATGAAAAACTGTTTTTT.

The gene calls are TRBV28 and TRBJ2-7; D possibly corresponds to TRBD1 (6 bases). The V gene's germline CDR1 is MDHEN and CDR2 SYDVKM. The CDR3 covers 14 residues. The V gene lost 9 bases and the J gene lost 5 bases, with 20 bases spanning the gap. This CDR3 is CASLMTGPRDEQYF. The DNA for the CDR3 is TGTGCCAGTTTAATGACAGGACCTAGGGACGAGCAGTACTTC. The variable domain in full, with the rest retrieved from reference TRBV28 and TRBJ2-7, is DVKVTQSSRYLVKRTGEKVFLECVQDMDHENMFWYRQDPGLGLRLIYFSYDVKMKEKGDIPEGYSVSREKKERFSLILESASTNQTSMYLCASLMTGPRDEQYFGPGTRLTVT.

The chain has TRBV5-1 and TRBJ1-3, with D uncertain. There are 14 residues in the CDR3. The V gene lost 4 bases and the J gene lost 0 bases, with 8 bases spanning the gap. CDR1 is SGHRS, CDR2 YFSETQ, per germline. DNA for the CDR3: TGCGCCAGCAGCACAACCAACTCTGGAAACACCATATATTTT. Its translation is CASSTTNSGNTIYF.

In this sample, this clone turned up a few times. This sequence joins TRBV5-1 and TRBJ2-5, with no clear D. The ends were cut back, 0 bases at V and 1 base at J, with 4 bases in the middle. This CDR3 comprises 13 residues. Per the germline V gene, CDR1 is SGHRS and CDR2 is YFSETQ. CDR3 sequence reads: CASSLGLQETQYF. In DNA form, the CDR3 reads TGCGCCAGCAGCTTGGGACTCCAAGAGACCCAGTACTTC.

CDR3 nucleotide sequence: TGCGCCAGCAGCCAAGGTGGCAGCTACGAGCAGTACTTC. This sequence encodes CASSQGGSYEQYF. The chain combines TRBV4-1 with TRBJ2-7, with D unclear. Germline V lookup: CDR1 MGHRA, CDR2 YSYEKL. The CDR3 runs 13 residues. The V and J ends lost 1 base and 3 bases respectively, with 7 bases between them.

The chain recombines TRBV7-2 with TRBJ2-7, with TRBD2 identical over 12 bases. Trimming cost V 5 bases and J 4 bases; bases outside gene matches: 6. CDR3 length: 15 residues. CDR1 SGHTA and CDR2 FQGNSA come from the germline V gene. Here the CDR3 reads CASSESGTSGYEQYF. The CDR3 region has the DNA TGTGCCAGCAGCGAATCCGGGACTAGCGGGTACGAGCAGTACTTC.

The rearrangement links TRBV25-1 to TRBJ2-3; D not resolved. The CDR3 runs 14 residues. V lost 6 bases to trimming and J lost 3 bases, with 13 bases between them. Germline-derived CDR1 and CDR2 are MGHDK and SYGVNS. CDR3 sequence: CASSEPGQTDTQYF. The CDR3 DNA sequence: TGTGCCAGCAGCGAACCTGGCCAGACAGATACGCAGTATTTT. The full variable domain, in which reference TRBV25-1 and TRBJ2-3 provide the parts outside the CDR3, is EADIYQTPRYLVIGTGKKITLECSQTMGHDKMYWYQQDPGMELHLIHYSYGVNSTEKGDLSSESTVSRIRTEHFPLTLESARPSHTSQYLCASSEPGQTDTQYFGPGTRLTVL.

This clone was recorded only once. The V gene is TRBV2, the J gene TRBJ1-6; a possible D gene is TRBD1 (5 bases). This CDR3 is built from 14 residues. Germline V gene lookup returns CDR1 SNHLY and CDR2 FYNNEI. Trimming took off 3 bases at V and 9 bases at J, with 12 bases between the two ends. DNA of the CDR3: TGTGCCAGCAGTGATACGGGGAGGGGTTCACCCCTCCACTTT. The encoded protein is CASSDTGRGSPLHF.